Described below is a single TCR beta chain sequence and its context. The data were obtained in a study of memory CD4+ T cells and cytomegalovirus serostatus. TCRdb keeps only in-frame clones here, not all; method: immunoSEQ multiplex PCR. The sample contains 70,000 to 90,000 clones, 78% of which appear only once. Single viable CD3+CD4+CD8-CD45RO+ cells were sorted as the memory CD4+ T cells. Sequencing used memory CD4+ T cells from blood. The origin of this receptor is an adult in good health and CMV-seropositive.

The CDR3: CAISGGQGGSPLHF. The CDR3 DNA follows: TGTGCCATCAGTGGGGGACAGGGTGGCTCACCCCTCCACTTT. The V and J genes are TRBV10-3 and TRBJ1-6, with 9 bases that match TRBD1. Germline V gives CDR1 ENHRY, CDR2 SYGVKD. The CDR3 spans 14 residues. V was pared by 4 bases and J by 10 bases, with 5 bases of the junction left unmatched.